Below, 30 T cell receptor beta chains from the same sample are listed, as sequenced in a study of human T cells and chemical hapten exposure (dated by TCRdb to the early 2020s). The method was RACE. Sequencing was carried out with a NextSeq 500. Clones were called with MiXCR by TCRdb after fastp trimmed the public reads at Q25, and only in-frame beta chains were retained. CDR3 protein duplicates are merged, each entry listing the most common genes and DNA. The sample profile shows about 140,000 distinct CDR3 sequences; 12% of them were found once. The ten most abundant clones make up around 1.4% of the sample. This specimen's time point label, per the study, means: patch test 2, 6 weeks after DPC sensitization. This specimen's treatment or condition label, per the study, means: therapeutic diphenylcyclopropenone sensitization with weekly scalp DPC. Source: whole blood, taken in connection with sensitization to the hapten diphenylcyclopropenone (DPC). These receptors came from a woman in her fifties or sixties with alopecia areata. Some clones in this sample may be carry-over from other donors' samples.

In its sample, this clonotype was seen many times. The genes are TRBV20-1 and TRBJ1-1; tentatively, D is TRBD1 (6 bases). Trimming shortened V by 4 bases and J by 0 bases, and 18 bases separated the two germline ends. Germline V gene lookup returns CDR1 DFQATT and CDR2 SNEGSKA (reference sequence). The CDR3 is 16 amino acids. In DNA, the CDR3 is TGCAGTGCTATCCGGGGGGGGGCTTACATGAACACTGAAGCTTTCTTT. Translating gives CSAIRGGAYMNTEAFF.

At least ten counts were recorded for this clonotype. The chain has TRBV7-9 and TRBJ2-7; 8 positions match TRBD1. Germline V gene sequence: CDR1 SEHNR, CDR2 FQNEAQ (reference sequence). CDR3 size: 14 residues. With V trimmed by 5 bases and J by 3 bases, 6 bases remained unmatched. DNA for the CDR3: TGTGCCAGCAGCCTAGACAGGGGTCGCTACGAGCAGTACTTC. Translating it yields CASSLDRGRYEQYF.

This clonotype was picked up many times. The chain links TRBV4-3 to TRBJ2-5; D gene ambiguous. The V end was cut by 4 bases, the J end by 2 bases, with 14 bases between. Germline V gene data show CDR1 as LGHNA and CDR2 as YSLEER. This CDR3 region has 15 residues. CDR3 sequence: CASSLGNSRQETQYF. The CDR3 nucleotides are TGCGCCAGCAGCCTCGGCAATAGTAGGCAAGAGACCCAGTACTTC.

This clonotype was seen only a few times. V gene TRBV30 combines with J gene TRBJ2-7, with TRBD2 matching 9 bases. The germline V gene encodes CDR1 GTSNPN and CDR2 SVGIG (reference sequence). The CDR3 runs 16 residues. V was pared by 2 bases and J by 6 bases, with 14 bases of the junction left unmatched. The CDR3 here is CAWSPVWGGRAGEQYF. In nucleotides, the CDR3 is TGTGCCTGGAGTCCGGTTTGGGGCGGGAGGGCTGGCGAGCAGTACTTC.

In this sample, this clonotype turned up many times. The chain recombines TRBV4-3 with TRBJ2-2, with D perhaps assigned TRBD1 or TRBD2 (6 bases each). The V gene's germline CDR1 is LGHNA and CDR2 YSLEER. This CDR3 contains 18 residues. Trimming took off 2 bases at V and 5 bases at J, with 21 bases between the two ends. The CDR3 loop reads CASSQSGGAFLSTGELFF. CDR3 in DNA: TGCGCCAGCAGCCAATCCGGGGGCGCCTTCTTATCGACCGGGGAGCTGTTTTTT.

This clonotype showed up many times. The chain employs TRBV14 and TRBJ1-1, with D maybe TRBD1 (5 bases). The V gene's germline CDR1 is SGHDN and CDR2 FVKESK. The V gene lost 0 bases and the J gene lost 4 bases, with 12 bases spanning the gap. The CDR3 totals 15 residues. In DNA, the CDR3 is TGTGCCAGCAGCCAAGACCCAGGGCCCGTCACTGAAGCTTTCTTT. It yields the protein CASSQDPGPVTEAFF.

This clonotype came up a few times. CDR3 loop: CASSPKSGELFF. The CDR3 DNA reads as TGTGCCAGCAGCCCAAAATCCGGGGAGCTGTTTTTT. This chain connects TRBV7-2 to TRBJ2-2, with D hard to call. The CDR3 consists of 12 residues. The germline V gene encodes CDR1 SGHTA and CDR2 FQGNSA. With 5 bases removed from V and 6 bases from J, the gap between germline ends came to 7 bases. Supplemented by reference TRBV7-2 and TRBJ2-2, the full variable domain reads GAGVSQSPSNKVTEKGKDVELRCDPISGHTALYWYRQSLGQGLEFLIYFQGNSAPDKSGLPSDRFSAERTGGSVSTLTIQRTQQEDSAVYLCASSPKSGELFFGEGSRLTVL.

CDR3 DNA: TGTGCCAGCAGCCTCCTCTTTCATACGCAGTATTTT. It is translated as CASSLLFHTQYF. This chain joins TRBV11-2 and TRBJ2-3; D gene unclear. Germline CDR1 reads SGHAT; CDR2 reads FQNNGV. V was shortened by 5 bases and J by 7 bases, with 10 bases between the two germline ends. The CDR3 extends over 12 amino acids.

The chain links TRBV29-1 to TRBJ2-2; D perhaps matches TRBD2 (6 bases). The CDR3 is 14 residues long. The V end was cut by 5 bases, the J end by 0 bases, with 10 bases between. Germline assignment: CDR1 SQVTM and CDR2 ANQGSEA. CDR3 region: CSVLSGANTGELFF. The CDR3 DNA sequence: TGCAGCGTTCTATCGGGGGCGAACACCGGGGAGCTGTTTTTT.

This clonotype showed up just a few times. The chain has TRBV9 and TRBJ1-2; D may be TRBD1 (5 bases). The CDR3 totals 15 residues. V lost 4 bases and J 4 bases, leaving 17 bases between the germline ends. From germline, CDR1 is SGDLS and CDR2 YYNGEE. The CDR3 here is CASSPGAGKPYGYTF. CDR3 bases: TGTGCCAGCAGCCCCGGGGCAGGGAAACCCTATGGCTACACCTTC. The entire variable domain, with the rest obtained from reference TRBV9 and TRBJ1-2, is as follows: DSGVTQTPKHLITATGQRVTLRCSPRSGDLSVYWYQQSLDQGLQFLIQYYNGEERAKGNILERFSAQQFPDLHSELNLSSLELGDSALYFCASSPGAGKPYGYTFGSGTRLTVV.

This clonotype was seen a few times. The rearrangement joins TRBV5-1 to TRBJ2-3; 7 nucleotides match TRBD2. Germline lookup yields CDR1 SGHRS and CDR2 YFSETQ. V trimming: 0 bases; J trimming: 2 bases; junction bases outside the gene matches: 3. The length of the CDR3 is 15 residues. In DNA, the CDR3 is TGCGCCAGCAGCTTGGTGGCGGGGGTCACAGATACGCAGTATTTT. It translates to CASSLVAGVTDTQYF.

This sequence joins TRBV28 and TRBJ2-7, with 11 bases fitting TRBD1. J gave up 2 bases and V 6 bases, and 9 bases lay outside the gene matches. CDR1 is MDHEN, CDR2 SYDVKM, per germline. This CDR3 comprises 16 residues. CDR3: CASSSPMGQGAYEQYF. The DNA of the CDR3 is TGTGCCAGCAGCTCCCCGATGGGACAGGGGGCCTACGAGCAGTACTTC.

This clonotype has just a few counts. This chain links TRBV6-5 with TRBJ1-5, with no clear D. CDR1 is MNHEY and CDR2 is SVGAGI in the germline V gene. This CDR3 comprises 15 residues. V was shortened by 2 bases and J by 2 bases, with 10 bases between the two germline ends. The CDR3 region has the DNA TGTGCCAGCAGTTACCGCCAGGCTGGCAATCAGCCCCAGCATTTT. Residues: CASSYRQAGNQPQHF.

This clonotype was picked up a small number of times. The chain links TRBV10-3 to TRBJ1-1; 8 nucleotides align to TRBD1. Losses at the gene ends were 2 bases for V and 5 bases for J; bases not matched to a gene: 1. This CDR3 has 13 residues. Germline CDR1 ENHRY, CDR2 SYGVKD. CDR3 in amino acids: CAISEGQGTEAFF. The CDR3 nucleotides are TGTGCCATCAGTGAGGGACAGGGAACTGAAGCTTTCTTT.

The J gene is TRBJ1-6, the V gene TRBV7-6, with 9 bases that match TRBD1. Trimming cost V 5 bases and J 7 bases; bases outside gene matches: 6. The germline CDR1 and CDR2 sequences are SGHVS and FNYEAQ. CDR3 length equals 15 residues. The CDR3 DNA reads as TGTGCCAGCAGCCTAACAGGGGGCGAGAATTCACCCCTCCACTTT. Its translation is CASSLTGGENSPLHF.

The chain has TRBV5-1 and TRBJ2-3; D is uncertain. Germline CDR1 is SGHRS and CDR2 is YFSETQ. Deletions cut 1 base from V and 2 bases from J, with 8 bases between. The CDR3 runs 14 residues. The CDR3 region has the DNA TGCGCCAGCAGCTTGACCGGGCTCACAGATACGCAGTATTTT. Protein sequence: CASSLTGLTDTQYF.

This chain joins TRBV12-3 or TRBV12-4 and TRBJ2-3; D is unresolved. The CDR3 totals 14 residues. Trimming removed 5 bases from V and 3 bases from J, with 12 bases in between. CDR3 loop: CASSPRTGTDTQYF. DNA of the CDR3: TGTGCCAGCAGTCCTAGGACCGGGACAGATACGCAGTATTTT.

The CDR3 region has the DNA TGTGCCAGCACCGCAGGGGCGGGCAATCAGCCCCAGCATTTT. This encodes CASTAGAGNQPQHF. The chain carries TRBV3-1 and TRBJ1-5; possibly TRBD1 for D (6 bases). There are 14 residues in the CDR3. Trimming shortened V by 7 bases and J by 2 bases, and 12 bases separated the two germline ends. Germline assignment: CDR1 LGHDT and CDR2 YNNKEL (reference sequence).

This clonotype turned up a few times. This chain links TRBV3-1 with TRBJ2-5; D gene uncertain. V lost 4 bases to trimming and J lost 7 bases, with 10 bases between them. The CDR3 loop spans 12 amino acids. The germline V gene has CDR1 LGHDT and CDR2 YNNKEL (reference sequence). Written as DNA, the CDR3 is TGTGCCAGCAGCCTCCTTACGGGGACCCAGTACTTC. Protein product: CASSLLTGTQYF.

CDR3 bases: TGCAGTGCTAGGGAATTAGCGGGACTAAAAAACATTCAGTACTTC. Encoded protein: CSARELAGLKNIQYF. The chain links TRBV20-1 to TRBJ2-4, with 8 bases fitting TRBD2. Germline values: CDR1 DFQATT, CDR2 SNEGSKA (reference sequence). V lost 3 bases and J lost 4; bases outside the gene matches: 8. The CDR3 length is 15 residues.

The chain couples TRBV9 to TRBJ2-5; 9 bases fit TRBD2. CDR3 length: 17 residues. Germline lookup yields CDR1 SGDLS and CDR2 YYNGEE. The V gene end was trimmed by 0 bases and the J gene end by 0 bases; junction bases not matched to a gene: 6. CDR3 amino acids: CASSVGLAGLYQETQYF. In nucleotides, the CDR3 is TGTGCCAGCAGCGTAGGGCTAGCGGGGCTGTACCAAGAGACCCAGTACTTC.

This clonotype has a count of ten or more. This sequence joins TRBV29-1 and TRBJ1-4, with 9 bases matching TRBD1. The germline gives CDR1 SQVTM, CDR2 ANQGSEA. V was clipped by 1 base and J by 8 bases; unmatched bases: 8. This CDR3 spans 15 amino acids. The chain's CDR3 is CSVEGPGTGKEKLFF. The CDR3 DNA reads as TGCAGCGTTGAAGGCCCCGGGACAGGGAAAGAAAAACTGTTTTTT.

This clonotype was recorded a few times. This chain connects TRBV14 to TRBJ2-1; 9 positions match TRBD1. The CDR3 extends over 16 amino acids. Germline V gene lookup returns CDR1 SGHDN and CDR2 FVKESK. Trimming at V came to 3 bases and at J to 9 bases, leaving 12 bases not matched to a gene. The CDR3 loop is CASSHGRDRVLSEQFF. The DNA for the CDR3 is TGTGCCAGCAGCCACGGCCGGGACAGGGTGTTAAGTGAGCAGTTCTTC.

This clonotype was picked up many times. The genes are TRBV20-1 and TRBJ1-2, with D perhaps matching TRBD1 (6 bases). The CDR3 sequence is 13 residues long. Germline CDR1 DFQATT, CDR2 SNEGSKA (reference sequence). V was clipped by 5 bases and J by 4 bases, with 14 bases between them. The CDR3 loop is CSAGGRQGYGYTF. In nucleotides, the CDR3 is TGCAGTGCTGGGGGCAGGCAGGGCTATGGCTACACCTTC.

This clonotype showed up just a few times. The CDR3 is CASSWSDTGLPDTQYF. The CDR3 bases are TGTGCCAGCAGCTGGTCGGACACGGGTCTCCCAGATACGCAGTATTTT. The chain combines TRBV7-2 with TRBJ2-3; TRBD1 is a possible D gene (5 bases). CDR3 length equals 16 residues. The V gene lost 4 bases and the J gene lost 4 bases, with 18 bases spanning the gap. The V gene's germline CDR1 is SGHTA and CDR2 FQGNSA.

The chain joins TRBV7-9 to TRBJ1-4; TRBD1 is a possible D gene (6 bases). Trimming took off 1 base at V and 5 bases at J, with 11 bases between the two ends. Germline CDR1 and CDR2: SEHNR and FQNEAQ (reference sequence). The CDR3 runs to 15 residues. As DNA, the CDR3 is TGTGCCAGCAGCTTAGGGGGGCAGATCAATGAAAAACTGTTTTTT. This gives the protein CASSLGGQINEKLFF.

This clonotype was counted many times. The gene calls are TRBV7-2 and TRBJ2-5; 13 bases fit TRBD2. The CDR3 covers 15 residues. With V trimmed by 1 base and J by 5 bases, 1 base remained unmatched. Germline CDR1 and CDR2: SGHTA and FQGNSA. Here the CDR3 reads CASSLVLAGGETQYF. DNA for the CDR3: TGTGCCAGCAGCTTAGTACTAGCGGGAGGGGAGACCCAGTACTTC.

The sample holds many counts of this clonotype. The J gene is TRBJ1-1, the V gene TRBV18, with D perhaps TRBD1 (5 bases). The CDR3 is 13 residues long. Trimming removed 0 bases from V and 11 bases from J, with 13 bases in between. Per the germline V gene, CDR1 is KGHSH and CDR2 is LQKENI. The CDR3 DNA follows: TGTGCCAGCTCACCACCGGTCTTACAGGCGGCTTTCTTT. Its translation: CASSPPVLQAAFF.

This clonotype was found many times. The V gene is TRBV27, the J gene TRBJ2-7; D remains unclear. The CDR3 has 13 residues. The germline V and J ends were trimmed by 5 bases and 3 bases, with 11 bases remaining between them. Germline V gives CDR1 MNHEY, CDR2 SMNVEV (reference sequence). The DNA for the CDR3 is TGTGCCAGCAGTACCTCATACTTCTACGAGCAGTACTTC. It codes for CASSTSYFYEQYF.

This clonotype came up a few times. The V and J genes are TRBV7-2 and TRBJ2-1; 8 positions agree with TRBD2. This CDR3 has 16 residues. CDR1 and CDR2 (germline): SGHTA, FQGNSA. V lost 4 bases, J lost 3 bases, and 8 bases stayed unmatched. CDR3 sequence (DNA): TGTGCCAGCAGCTCAGCCGGGACTAGATTCTACAATGAGCAGTTCTTC. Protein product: CASSSAGTRFYNEQFF.